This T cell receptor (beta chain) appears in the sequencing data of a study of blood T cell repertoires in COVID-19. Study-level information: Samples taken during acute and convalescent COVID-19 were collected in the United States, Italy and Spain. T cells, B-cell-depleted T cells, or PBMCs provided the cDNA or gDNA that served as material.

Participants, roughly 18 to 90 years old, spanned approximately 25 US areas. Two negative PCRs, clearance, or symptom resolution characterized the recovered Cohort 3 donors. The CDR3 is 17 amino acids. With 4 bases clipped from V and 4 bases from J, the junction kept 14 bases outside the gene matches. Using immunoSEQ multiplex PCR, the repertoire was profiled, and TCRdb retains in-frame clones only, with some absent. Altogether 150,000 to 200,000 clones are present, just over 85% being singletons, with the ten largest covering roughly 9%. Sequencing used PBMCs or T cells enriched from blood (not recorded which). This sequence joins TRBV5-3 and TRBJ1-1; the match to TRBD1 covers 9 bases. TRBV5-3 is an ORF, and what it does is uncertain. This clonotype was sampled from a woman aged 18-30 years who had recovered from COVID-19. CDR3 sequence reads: CARSPAGQGRQGTEAFF. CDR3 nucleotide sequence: TGTGCCAGAAGCCCCGCCGGACAGGGGCGACAGGGCACTGAAGCTTTCTTT.